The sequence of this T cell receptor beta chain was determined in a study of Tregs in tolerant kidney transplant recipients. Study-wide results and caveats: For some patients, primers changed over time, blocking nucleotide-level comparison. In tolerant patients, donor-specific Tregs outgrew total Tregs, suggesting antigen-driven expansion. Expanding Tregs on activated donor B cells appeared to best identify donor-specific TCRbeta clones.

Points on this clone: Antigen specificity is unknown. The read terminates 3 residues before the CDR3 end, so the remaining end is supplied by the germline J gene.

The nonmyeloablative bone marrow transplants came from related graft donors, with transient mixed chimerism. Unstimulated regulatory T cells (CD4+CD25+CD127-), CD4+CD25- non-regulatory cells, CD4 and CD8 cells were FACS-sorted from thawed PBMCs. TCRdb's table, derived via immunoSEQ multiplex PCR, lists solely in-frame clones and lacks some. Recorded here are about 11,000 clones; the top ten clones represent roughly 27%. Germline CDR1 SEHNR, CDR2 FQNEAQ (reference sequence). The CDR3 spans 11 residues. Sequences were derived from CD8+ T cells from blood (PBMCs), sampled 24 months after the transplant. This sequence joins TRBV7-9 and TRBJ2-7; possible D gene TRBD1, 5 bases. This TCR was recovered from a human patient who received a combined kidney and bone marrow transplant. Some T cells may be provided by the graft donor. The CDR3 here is CATQGAYEQYF. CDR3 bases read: TGTGCTACCCAAGGGGCCTACGAG.